Following are 15 T cell receptor beta chains from one sample sequenced in a study of control samples from healthy donors and cancer patients. Here immunoSEQ multiplex PCR was the method, and the copy in TCRdb shows in-frame clones only, minus some. The data hold under 200,000 clones, with 91% observed a single time. Specimen: blood. The origin of the receptors is a woman aged 25 to 45 in good health.

The V gene is TRBV25-1, the J gene TRBJ1-2; TRBD1 is a possible D gene (5 bases). The germline V gene has CDR1 MGHDK and CDR2 SYGVNS. The CDR3 extends over 14 amino acids. The ends were cut back, 4 bases at V and 4 bases at J, with 13 bases in the middle. CDR3 region: CASSAPGTVYGYTF. For the CDR3, the DNA is TGTGCCAGCAGTGCCCCCGGGACGGTCTATGGCTACACCTTC.

This chain links TRBV9 with TRBJ1-6; TRBD1 might be the D (5 bases). The CDR3 loop spans 13 amino acids. Germline V gene lookup returns CDR1 SGDLS and CDR2 YYNGEE. The V end lost 6 bases, the J end lost 7 bases, and 11 bases lay between the germline ends. In DNA, the CDR3 is TGTGCCAGCACGAGGGGCGTAAATTCACCCCTCCACTTT. Its translation: CASTRGVNSPLHF.

This chain joins TRBV6-4 and TRBJ2-3; 10 bases fit TRBD2. After removal of 2 bases from V and 3 bases from J, the junction contained 5 bases not matched to a gene. Germline CDR1 reads MRHNA; CDR2 reads SNTAGT. The CDR3 has 16 residues. DNA for the CDR3: TGTGCCAGCAGTGACGCTAGCGGGAGACCGACAGATACGCAGTATTTT. Protein product: CASSDASGRPTDTQYF.

CDR3 in amino acids: CASSRNSGRPYNEQFF. The CDR3 DNA sequence: TGCGCCAGCAGCCGGAATAGCGGGAGGCCCTACAATGAGCAGTTCTTC. This sequence joins TRBV4-3 and TRBJ2-1, with TRBD2 matching 10 bases. Germline V gene data show CDR1 as LGHNA and CDR2 as YSLEER. The CDR3 runs 16 residues. V lost 4 bases and J lost 2; bases outside the gene matches: 5.

On this clone itself: The sample contains more than one DNA sequence encoding this CDR3. CDR3 region: CASSLAVGANTGELFF. In DNA form, the CDR3 reads TGCGCCAGCAGCTTGGCGGTAGGGGCGAACACCGGGGAGCTGTTTTTT. The chain combines TRBV5-1 with TRBJ2-2; D perhaps matches TRBD1 (5 bases). CDR1 SGHRS and CDR2 YFSETQ come from the germline V gene. With 0 bases removed from V and 0 bases from J, the gap between germline ends came to 9 bases. This CDR3 has 16 residues.

This clone was recorded a few times. This sequence joins TRBV11-2 and TRBJ1-4; 12 nucleotides line up with TRBD1. The CDR3 extends over 16 amino acids. Germline assignment: CDR1 SGHAT and CDR2 FQNNGV. Trimming at V came to 3 bases and at J to 4 bases, leaving 3 bases not matched to a gene. The CDR3 DNA reads TGTGCCAGCAGCTTGGGACAGGGGGCCTTTAATGAAAAACTGTTTTTT. It yields the protein CASSLGQGAFNEKLFF.

The chain links TRBV28 to TRBJ2-6; TRBD1 might be the D (6 bases). The germline V gene encodes CDR1 MDHEN and CDR2 SYDVKM. The CDR3 spans 16 residues. The V end lost 6 bases, the J end lost 0 bases, and 12 bases lay between the germline ends. The CDR3 here is CASSPGTYSGANVLTF. In DNA form, the CDR3 reads TGTGCCAGCAGCCCAGGGACATACTCTGGGGCCAACGTCCTGACTTTC.

The J gene is TRBJ2-1, the V gene TRBV6-1; 10 nucleotides line up with TRBD2. This CDR3 contains 16 residues. The ends lost 2 bases at V and 4 bases at J; junction bases unmatched: 5. The germline CDR1 and CDR2 sequences are MNHNS and SASEGT. CDR3 sequence: CASSEQVTSGYNEQFF. DNA for the CDR3: TGTGCCAGCAGTGAACAAGTGACTAGCGGGTACAATGAGCAGTTCTTC.

This rearrangement joins TRBV28 to TRBJ2-7, with 9 nucleotides matching TRBD2. Germline assignment: CDR1 MDHEN and CDR2 SYDVKM. V gave up 8 bases and J gave up 5 bases; unmatched junction bases: 7. The CDR3 runs 13 residues. CDR3 bases: TGTGCCAGCGATGGTAGCGGGAGCAACGAGCAGTACTTC. This translates into CASDGSGSNEQYF.

This sequence joins TRBV5-1 and TRBJ1-4; D might be TRBD1 (5 bases). Germline V lookup: CDR1 SGHRS, CDR2 YFSETQ. This CDR3 is 14 amino acids long. With 1 base removed from V and 9 bases from J, the gap between germline ends came to 13 bases. The CDR3 protein is CASSLTGGSKKLFF. The CDR3 DNA sequence: TGCGCCAGCAGCTTGACAGGAGGGTCCAAAAAACTGTTTTTT.

The chain employs TRBV5-1 and TRBJ1-4, with 8 positions matching TRBD1. The V gene end was trimmed by 4 bases and the J gene end by 3 bases; junction bases not matched to a gene: 8. The CDR3 contains 16 residues. CDR1 and CDR2 (germline): SGHRS, YFSETQ. Written as DNA, the CDR3 is TGCGCCAGCAGCCTTGGGACAGGTCTCGCTAATGAAAAACTGTTTTTT. Protein product: CASSLGTGLANEKLFF.

The chain uses TRBV19 and TRBJ1-2; TRBD1 aligns across 8 bases. Germline V CDR1 and CDR2: LNHDA, SQIVND (reference sequence). The V and J ends lost 5 bases and 1 base, in that order; junction bases with no gene match: 3. CDR3 length: 14 residues. The DNA of the CDR3 is TGTGCCAGTAGTCGGACAGGGATTAACTATGGCTACACCTTC. Its translation: CASSRTGINYGYTF.

The chain recombines TRBV28 with TRBJ1-5; D perhaps matches TRBD1 (6 bases). CDR3 length equals 14 residues. Germline V gene lookup returns CDR1 MDHEN and CDR2 SYDVKM. Trimming shortened V by 4 bases and J by 3 bases, and 10 bases separated the two germline ends. CDR3 coding DNA: TGTGCCAGCAGTTCTACAGGGTACAATCAGCCCCAGCATTTT. Residues: CASSSTGYNQPQHF.

There are many counts of this clone. The chain links TRBV6-5 to TRBJ2-2, with 7 bases identical to TRBD2. V lost 5 bases to trimming and J lost 3 bases; unmatched junction nucleotides: 3. CDR3 length: 14 amino acids. Per germline, CDR1 MNHEY and CDR2 SVGAGI. The chain's CDR3 is CASSPSGDTGELFF. The CDR3 DNA is TGTGCCAGCAGTCCAAGCGGGGACACCGGGGAGCTGTTTTTT.

This chain joins TRBV11-2 and TRBJ2-7, with D uncertain. The CDR3 spans 13 residues. CDR1 SGHAT and CDR2 FQNNGV come from the germline V gene. With 1 base removed from V and 3 bases from J, the gap between germline ends came to 7 bases. CDR3 protein: CASSLVVGYEQYF. Here the CDR3 DNA reads TGTGCCAGCAGCTTAGTAGTGGGCTACGAGCAGTACTTC.